Shown below are 11 T cell receptor beta chains from a single sample sequenced in a study of T cells after posttransplantation cyclophosphamide. Control samples came 1 year after myeloablative marrow transplants with methotrexate plus calcineurin inhibitor. Sequencing used immunoSEQ multiplex PCR; TCRdb keeps in-frame clones, though not all of them. The sample records around 17,000 clones, approximately 80% being singletons. The specimen was PBMCs, collected roughly 460 days after allogeneic stem cell transplant with calcineurin inhibitor and methotrexate. All receptors derive from a male patient between 25 and 39 years old who received an allogeneic stem cell transplant from an unrelated donor, was CMV-positive, and had acute and chronic GVHD. The graft donor may have given rise to some T cells.

There are a few counts of this clone. CDR3 DNA: TGCGCCAGCAGCCAACAACAGGGGGTGGAAGATACGCAGTATTTT. Translating gives CASSQQQGVEDTQYF. This chain links TRBV4-3 with TRBJ2-3; 8 bases are shared with TRBD1. CDR3 length: 15 residues. Germline CDR1 and CDR2: LGHNA and YSLEER. J was trimmed by 5 bases and V by 2 bases; bases with no gene match: 6.

The chain couples TRBV27 to TRBJ2-7, with TRBD2 as a possible D gene (6 bases). The CDR3 sequence is 15 residues long. Germline V gives CDR1 MNHEY, CDR2 SMNVEV (reference sequence). The germline V and J ends were trimmed by 5 bases and 2 bases, with 16 bases remaining between them. This CDR3 is CASSILATLAYEQYF. In DNA form, the CDR3 reads TGTGCCAGCAGTATACTAGCCACATTGGCCTACGAGCAGTACTTC.

This clone has only one observation. The CDR3 coding sequence is TGTGCCAGCAGCTTCCGGACAGTCTCCTACGAGCAGTACTTC. Its protein is CASSFRTVSYEQYF. This chain connects TRBV4-2 to TRBJ2-7; the D gene is possibly TRBD1 (6 bases). With 5 bases removed from V and 0 bases from J, the gap between germline ends came to 11 bases. Germline V gene lookup returns CDR1 LGHNA and CDR2 YNFKEQ. The CDR3 is made up of 14 amino acids.

The CDR3 DNA sequence: TGTGCCAGCACCCCACCCCTGCGGGAGGGCCCTTCCAATGAGCAGTTCTTC. This encodes CASTPPLREGPSNEQFF. The rearrangement links TRBV7-8 to TRBJ2-1, with TRBD2 matching 9 bases. Germline V gene lookup returns CDR1 SGHVS and CDR2 FQNEAQ. Losses at the gene ends were 7 bases for V and 6 bases for J; bases not matched to a gene: 16. CDR3 size: 17 residues.

The V and J genes are TRBV4-3 and TRBJ2-2; TRBD1 matches at 7 bases. Germline values: CDR1 LGHNA, CDR2 YSLEER. The CDR3 has 15 amino acids. V was clipped by 4 bases and J by 4 bases; unmatched bases: 6. In DNA, the CDR3 is TGCGCCAGCAGCCCACAACAGGGGACCACCGGGGAGCTGTTTTTT. Translating gives CASSPQQGTTGELFF.

This clone has just a few counts. V usage is TRBV7-9 and J usage is TRBJ1-1; TRBD1 is a possible D gene (5 bases). Trimming stripped 5 bases from V and 4 bases from J, with 11 bases between. CDR3 length: 13 amino acids. Germline CDR1 reads SEHNR; CDR2 reads FQNEAQ (reference sequence). CDR3 nucleotides: TGTGCCAGCAGCCGTCGACAGAGCACTGAAGCTTTCTTT. It yields the protein CASSRRQSTEAFF.

The chain uses TRBV2 and TRBJ2-2, with D hard to call. In germline, CDR1 is SNHLY, CDR2 FYNNEI. The V gene lost 7 bases and the J gene lost 5 bases, with 14 bases spanning the gap. This CDR3 is 14 amino acids long. DNA of the CDR3: TGTGCCAGCAATCTGGAGCCACGAACCGGGGAGCTGTTTTTT. Translating gives CASNLEPRTGELFF. Drawing the rest from reference TRBV2 and TRBJ2-2, the complete variable domain is EPEVTQTPSHQVTQMGQEVILRCVPISNHLYFYWYRQILGQKVEFLVSFYNNEISEKSEIFDDQFSVERPDGSNFTLKIRSTKLEDSAMYFCASNLEPRTGELFFGEGSRLTVL.

The genes are TRBV27 and TRBJ1-2; TRBD1 is a possible D gene (6 bases). CDR1 and CDR2 (germline): MNHEY, SMNVEV (reference sequence). V shed 6 bases and J shed 4 bases, with 15 bases lying between them. The CDR3 runs to 14 residues. The CDR3 loop is CASSASGGGYGYTF. In nucleotides, the CDR3 is TGTGCCAGCAGCGCGTCGGGGGGCGGCTATGGCTACACCTTC.

V and J are TRBV28 and TRBJ1-1; no clear D gene. Trimming cost V 6 bases and J 0 bases, with 8 bases left between them. CDR3 length equals 13 residues. CDR1 and CDR2 from the germline V gene are MDHEN and SYDVKM. CDR3 region: CASRITVNTEAFF. CDR3 in DNA: TGTGCCAGCAGGATAACAGTGAACACTGAAGCTTTCTTT.

The CDR3 nucleotides read TGTGCCAGCAGCTTATCTCCAACGGCGGGAGGCGAGCAGTACTTC. Translated, it gives CASSLSPTAGGEQYF. J is TRBJ2-7 and V is TRBV11-2; 8 nucleotides agree with TRBD2. CDR1 SGHAT and CDR2 FQNNGV come from the germline V gene. The V and J ends lost 2 bases and 6 bases, in that order; junction bases with no gene match: 9. The CDR3 consists of 15 residues.

The chain uses TRBV5-1 and TRBJ1-2; 8 bases match TRBD1. CDR1 is SGHRS and CDR2 is YFSETQ in the germline V gene. The ends lost 3 bases at V and 1 base at J; junction bases unmatched: 8. This CDR3 spans 16 amino acids. The CDR3 sequence: CASSWSGTGDNYGYTF. As DNA, the CDR3 is TGCGCCAGCAGCTGGTCCGGGACAGGAGATAACTATGGCTACACCTTC.